The 32 T cell receptor beta chains presented below share a single source sample, sequenced in a study of early T cells in non-severe SARS-CoV-2 infection. Using its own MiXCR run on the 5' RACE reads, TCRdb lists one record per CDR3 protein. The table has about 26,000 distinct CDR3 sequences, roughly 4.1% seen once; the top ten hold more than 5.5%. The sequencing input was whole blood. The source is an adult who was a healthcare worker with PCR-confirmed SARS-CoV-2 infection or an uninfected control (not recorded which).

This clonotype was observed many times. This rearrangement joins TRBV6-2 or TRBV6-3 to TRBJ1-6; 7 bases are shared with TRBD1. The length of the CDR3 is 15 residues. The J segment lost 8 bases and the V segment lost 7 bases, leaving 11 bases of the junction unmatched. CDR1 MNHEY and CDR2 SVGEGT come from the germline V gene. CDR3 loop: CASILSQGTDSPLHF. The CDR3 DNA reads as TGTGCCAGCATCTTGAGCCAGGGGACAGATTCACCCCTCCACTTT.

There are many counts of this clonotype. The V gene is TRBV3-1, the J gene TRBJ2-1; D possibly matches TRBD1 or TRBD2 (5 bases each). The V end was cut by 9 bases, the J end by 0 bases, with 15 bases between. The CDR3 is 15 residues long. Looked up from germline, CDR1 is LGHDT and CDR2 is YNNKEL (reference sequence). Here the CDR3 DNA reads TGTGCCAGTGCCGGGACGCAGAGCTCCTACAATGAGCAGTTCTTC. Protein product: CASAGTQSSYNEQFF.

This clonotype was observed once. The genes are TRBV20-1 and TRBJ1-6, with a tentative D call TRBD1 (6 bases). The CDR3 totals 18 residues. Trimming stripped 6 bases from V and 4 bases from J, with 25 bases between. Germline lookup yields CDR1 DFQATT and CDR2 SNEGSKA (reference sequence). CDR3 amino acids: CSATSQQGLLIYNSPLHF. CDR3 nucleotide sequence: TGCAGTGCCACTTCCCAACAGGGCCTGCTCATTTATAATTCACCCCTCCACTTT.

The J gene is TRBJ2-7, the V gene TRBV7-2, with a possible D match to TRBD2 (6 bases). V dropped 3 bases and J dropped 6 bases, with 15 bases sitting between them. CDR1 is SGHTA and CDR2 is FQGNSA in the germline V gene. This CDR3 spans 14 amino acids. The CDR3 loop reads CASSFGGSSAEQYF. CDR3 nucleotides: TGTGCCAGCAGCTTTGGTGGTTCTAGCGCCGAGCAGTACTTC.

This clonotype occurred many times. The gene calls are TRBV11-2 and TRBJ2-1, with TRBD2 as a possible D gene (6 bases). The length of the CDR3 is 16 residues. CDR1 is SGHAT and CDR2 is FQNNGV in the germline V gene. Trimming left V 0 bases short and J 0 bases short, with 9 bases between. CDR3 sequence reads: CASSLDPTSSYNEQFF. CDR3 sequence (DNA): TGTGCCAGCAGCTTAGATCCGACTAGCTCCTACAATGAGCAGTTCTTC.

This clonotype was seen at least ten times. CDR3 protein: CASSFGGTGGSPLHF. The DNA of the CDR3 is TGTGCCAGCAGCTTTGGAGGGACAGGGGGTTCACCCCTCCACTTT. This chain connects TRBV11-2 to TRBJ1-6; 11 bases match TRBD1. The V gene's germline CDR1 is SGHAT and CDR2 FQNNGV. V was pared by 3 bases and J by 9 bases, with 4 bases of the junction left unmatched. This CDR3 is 15 amino acids long.

In regard to this clonotype: An end of the junction differs from the germline gene, which may be a read error. This sequence joins TRBV5-1 and TRBJ2-1; D is undetermined. This CDR3 comprises 15 residues. From germline, CDR1 is SGHRS and CDR2 YFSETQ. The CDR3 loop reads CASSLSPFSYNKQFF. CDR3 DNA sequence: TGCGCCAGCAGCTTATCTCCTTTCTCCTACAATAAGCAGTTCTTC.

This clonotype was recorded many times. The rearrangement uses TRBV10-3 and TRBJ2-7; 12 bases are a match to TRBD2. Germline CDR1 and CDR2: ENHRY and SYGVKD. Trimming at V came to 3 bases and at J to 1 base, leaving 7 bases not matched to a gene. The length of the CDR3 is 17 residues. The CDR3 protein is CAISDLTSGSGSYEQYF. For the CDR3, the DNA is TGTGCCATCAGTGACTTGACTAGCGGGAGTGGGTCCTACGAGCAGTACTTC.

The table lists this clonotype with many counts. V usage is TRBV7-6 and J usage is TRBJ2-7, with 8 nucleotides matching TRBD2. The CDR3 sequence is 15 residues long. The V segment lost 1 base and the J segment 2 bases; nucleotides outside the gene matches: 4. Germline lookup yields CDR1 SGHVS and CDR2 FNYEAQ. The chain's CDR3 is CASSLESGSTYEQYF. The CDR3 DNA reads TGTGCCAGCAGCTTAGAGAGCGGGAGTACCTACGAGCAGTACTTC.

CDR3 loop: CASSQDRGPGANVLTF. In DNA form, the CDR3 reads TGTGCCAGCAGCCAAGATCGGGGTCCCGGGGCCAACGTCCTGACTTTC. The rearrangement uses TRBV14 and TRBJ2-6, with D possibly TRBD2 on 5 matching bases. This CDR3 comprises 16 residues. Germline CDR1 and CDR2: SGHDN and FVKESK. The V end lost 0 bases, the J end lost 4 bases, and 10 bases lay between the germline ends.

This clonotype has only a few counts. The chain has TRBV12-3 or TRBV12-4 and TRBJ2-3; TRBD1 is a possible D gene (7 bases). CDR3 length: 16 amino acids. The V end was cut by 8 bases, the J end by 0 bases, with 18 bases between. CDR3 nucleotides: TGTGCCAGCTCAGGGGGGCTATACTCTAGCACAGATACGCAGTATTTT. It yields the protein CASSGGLYSSTDTQYF.

The table lists this clonotype with many counts. This chain uses TRBV10-3 with TRBJ1-5; D not resolved. Trimming took 2 bases from V and 3 from J, leaving 11 bases between them. CDR1 and CDR2 from the germline V gene are ENHRY and SYGVKD. CDR3 size: 15 residues. The CDR3 coding sequence is TGTGCCATCAGTGAGGGTCAGACGATCAATCAGCCCCAGCATTTT. The encoded protein is CAISEGQTINQPQHF.

Ten or more counts support this clonotype. The genes are TRBV5-1 and TRBJ2-1; the D gene is possibly TRBD2 (6 bases). The CDR3 contains 15 residues. The germline V gene has CDR1 SGHRS and CDR2 YFSETQ. V was pared by 4 bases and J by 6 bases, with 17 bases between. Written as DNA, the CDR3 is TGCGCCAGCAGCATCAGCGGGTCTGACCTCAATGAGCAGTTCTTC. Its protein is CASSISGSDLNEQFF.

The chain has TRBV9 and TRBJ2-7, with TRBD2 matching 9 bases. The CDR3 is 16 residues long. With V trimmed by 4 bases and J by 7 bases, 15 bases remained unmatched. Germline CDR1 SGDLS, CDR2 YYNGEE. The CDR3: CASSRPGLAAPWEQYF. The CDR3 nucleotides read TGTGCCAGCAGCCGTCCGGGACTAGCTGCCCCCTGGGAGCAGTACTTC. The full variable domain, its missing parts supplied by reference TRBV9 and TRBJ2-7, is DSGVTQTPKHLITATGQRVTLRCSPRSGDLSVYWYQQSLDQGLQFLIQYYNGEERAKGNILERFSAQQFPDLHSELNLSSLELGDSALYFCASSRPGLAAPWEQYFGPGTRLTVT.

This clonotype occurred many times. J is TRBJ2-4 and V is TRBV9, with 7 bases fitting TRBD2. V was pared by 6 bases and J by 5 bases, with 8 bases of the junction left unmatched. CDR3 length equals 14 residues. In germline, CDR1 is SGDLS, CDR2 YYNGEE. DNA for the CDR3: TGTGCCAGCAATCGGCGGGAGACGGAAAACATTCAGTACTTC. It specifies CASNRRETENIQYF. Together with reference TRBV9 and TRBJ2-4, the CDR3 gives the full variable domain: DSGVTQTPKHLITATGQRVTLRCSPRSGDLSVYWYQQSLDQGLQFLIQYYNGEERAKGNILERFSAQQFPDLHSELNLSSLELGDSALYFCASNRRETENIQYFGAGTRLSVL.

This clonotype was observed at least ten times. The chain links TRBV12-3 or TRBV12-4 to TRBJ1-4; maybe TRBD1 (6 bases). The CDR3 runs 14 residues. V was cut by 3 bases and J by 8 bases, with 13 bases left in between. The CDR3 DNA sequence: TGTGCCAGCAGTTTGCGGCAGGGGAGCGAAAAACTGTTTTTT. Translated: CASSLRQGSEKLFF.

This clonotype was counted ten times or more. J is TRBJ2-2 and V is TRBV4-3, with a tentative D call TRBD1 (5 bases). The CDR3 runs 17 residues. The ends were cut back, 3 bases at V and 6 bases at J, with 20 bases in the middle. Germline loops: CDR1 LGHNA, CDR2 YSLEER. CDR3 nucleotides: TGCGCCAGCAGCCAGACCTCGGACAATAGATGGCCCGGGGAGCTGTTTTTT. Protein product: CASSQTSDNRWPGELFF.

The sample holds many counts of this clonotype. In nucleotides, the CDR3 is TGTGCCAGCAGCTTAGGACAGGGGAGGGGTGCAACTAATGAAAAACTGTTTTTT. It yields the protein CASSLGQGRGATNEKLFF. The J gene is TRBJ1-4, the V gene TRBV7-9, with 8 bases aligning to TRBD1. CDR1 is SEHNR, CDR2 FQNEAQ, per germline (reference sequence). This CDR3 is 18 amino acids long. The V gene end was trimmed by 1 base and the J gene end by 0 bases; junction bases not matched to a gene: 7.

This clonotype was seen ten or more times. DNA of the CDR3: TGTGCCATCAGTGGTTACTCGGAAGAGACCCAGTACTTC. Residues: CAISGYSEETQYF. This rearrangement joins TRBV10-3 to TRBJ2-5; no clear D gene. V was cut by 4 bases and J by 3 bases, with 9 bases left in between. The CDR3 is 13 residues long. Germline values: CDR1 ENHRY, CDR2 SYGVKD.

Ten or more counts support this clonotype. The V gene is TRBV9, the J gene TRBJ2-3, with no clear D. The V gene lost 2 bases and the J gene lost 2 bases, with 9 bases spanning the gap. The CDR3 is 14 residues long. Germline-derived CDR1 and CDR2 are SGDLS and YYNGEE. As DNA, the CDR3 is TGTGCCAGCAGCGTGACCGGATCCACAGATACGCAGTATTTT. The encoded protein is CASSVTGSTDTQYF.

The V call is TRBV20-1, the J call TRBJ2-5; no clear D. Trimming cost V 3 bases and J 2 bases, with 7 bases left between them. From germline, CDR1 is DFQATT and CDR2 SNEGSKA (reference sequence). The CDR3 has 12 amino acids. The CDR3 spells CSASMGQETQYF. Written as DNA, the CDR3 is TGCAGTGCTAGTATGGGACAAGAGACCCAGTACTTC.

On this clonotype: At one boundary the junction diverges from the germline segment, which might be a read error. CDR3 DNA: TGTGCTAGCAGCTTAGGCCCCGGGTCCAAGCAGTACTTC. It translates to CASSLGPGSKQYF. This chain connects TRBV7-7 to TRBJ2-7; the D is unclear. The CDR3 contains 13 residues. Germline assignment: CDR1 SSHAT and CDR2 FNYEAQ (reference sequence).

In this sample, this clonotype turned up many times. V usage is TRBV5-1 and J usage is TRBJ2-2, with TRBD2 identical over 7 bases. The CDR3 loop spans 14 amino acids. Germline V CDR1 and CDR2: SGHRS, YFSETQ. The junction had 3 bases not matched to a gene; V was cut back by 4 bases and J by 3 bases. The CDR3 sequence: CASSRSGDTGELFF. In nucleotides, the CDR3 is TGCGCCAGCAGCCGGAGCGGGGACACCGGGGAGCTGTTTTTT. The whole variable domain, filled in from reference TRBV5-1 and TRBJ2-2, reads KAGVTQTPRYLIKTRGQQVTLSCSPISGHRSVSWYQQTPGQGLQFLFEYFSETQRNKGNFPGRFSGRQFSNSRSEMNVSTLELGDSALYLCASSRSGDTGELFFGEGSRLTVL.

This clonotype was found many times. The chain couples TRBV28 to TRBJ1-1, with 7 bases fitting TRBD1. Germline V gene lookup returns CDR1 MDHEN and CDR2 SYDVKM. The trim removed 4 bases at V and 1 base at J, leaving 6 bases unmatched. This CDR3 contains 15 residues. CDR3 in DNA: TGTGCCAGCAGTTCTCCCGGGACAGCGAACACTGAAGCTTTCTTT. Its translation: CASSSPGTANTEAFF.

This clonotype was counted many times. The chain employs TRBV4-1 and TRBJ2-3, with 7 bases lining up with TRBD2. V shed 0 bases and J 2 bases; nucleotides not matched to a gene: 8. Germline V CDR1 and CDR2: MGHRA, YSYEKL. The length of the CDR3 is 17 residues. The CDR3 reads CASSQDYRLAATDTQYF. In nucleotides, the CDR3 is TGCGCCAGCAGCCAAGATTACAGGCTAGCGGCCACAGATACGCAGTATTTT.

This clonotype came up a few times. This sequence joins TRBV6-2 or TRBV6-3 and TRBJ2-1; perhaps TRBD2 as D (7 bases). The CDR3 runs to 14 residues. Trimming took 2 bases from V and 9 from J, leaving 14 bases between them. From germline, CDR1 is MNHEY and CDR2 SVGEGT. CDR3 protein: CASSYRPGEGEQFF. CDR3 coding DNA: TGTGCCAGCAGTTACAGACCAGGGGAGGGTGAGCAGTTCTTC.

This clonotype was picked up many times. The rearrangement links TRBV21-1 to TRBJ2-1; the table names TRBD2, a call not compared with the DNA. TRBV21-1 is a listed pseudogene. The CDR3 runs 18 residues. CDR3 amino acids: CASSKINCAGGPGYEQFF. DNA for the CDR3: TGTGCCAGCAGCAAAATAAATTGCGCGGGAGGGCCCGGATATGAGCAGTTCTTC.

In this sample, this clonotype turned up a few times. This sequence joins TRBV7-8 and TRBJ2-1; a weak D match, TRBD1 (6 bases). CDR3 size: 14 residues. V gave up 6 bases and J gave up 5 bases, with 14 bases separating them. The germline V gene encodes CDR1 SGHVS and CDR2 FQNEAQ. CDR3 region: CASRTYRENNEQFF. The DNA for the CDR3 is TGTGCCAGCAGAACCTACAGGGAAAACAATGAGCAGTTCTTC.

There are a few counts of this clonotype. The rearrangement uses TRBV12-3 or TRBV12-4 and TRBJ1-3; no clear D gene. This CDR3 region has 16 residues. Deletions cut 5 bases from V and 0 bases from J, with 14 bases between. CDR3 in amino acids: CASSPQAVSSGNTIYF. CDR3 DNA: TGTGCCAGCAGTCCCCAGGCAGTAAGCTCTGGAAACACCATATATTTT.

Sample share makes this clonotype large. The chain recombines TRBV4-1 with TRBJ2-7, with D tentatively TRBD2 (5 bases). The CDR3 consists of 14 residues. Germline V lookup: CDR1 MGHRA, CDR2 YSYEKL. Trimming pared 0 bases from V and 5 bases from J, leaving 11 bases between. The CDR3 spells CASSQDQPGDEQYF. The CDR3 region has the DNA TGCGCCAGCAGCCAAGATCAACCCGGGGACGAGCAGTACTTC.

This clonotype has at least ten counts. The rearrangement uses TRBV3-1 and TRBJ2-5; no clear D. This CDR3 spans 15 amino acids. The germline CDR1 and CDR2 sequences are LGHDT and YNNKEL (reference sequence). The V end lost 2 bases, the J end lost 1 base, and 11 bases lay between the germline ends. CDR3 loop: CASSQFLPSQETQYF. The CDR3 DNA reads TGTGCCAGCAGCCAATTCCTTCCATCCCAAGAGACCCAGTACTTC.

This clonotype was seen repeatedly, ten times or more. This rearrangement joins TRBV7-2 to TRBJ2-3, with TRBD1 matching over 9 bases. The germline V gene encodes CDR1 SGHTA and CDR2 FQGNSA. The CDR3 consists of 16 residues. Trimming removed 1 base from V and 0 bases from J; junction bases left unmatched: 2. In nucleotides, the CDR3 is TGTGCCAGCAGCTTAGACGGGACAGGGAGCACAGATACGCAGTATTTT. This sequence encodes CASSLDGTGSTDTQYF.